Detailed here is one T cell receptor (beta chain). Genomic DNA constituted the template upon which TCR beta VDJ and CDR3 profiling was performed. TCRdb passed the reads through MiXCR, listing each CDR3 protein once. The repertoire includes 150,000 to 200,000 distinct CDR3 sequences, around 50% of them detected once, and about 2.6% sits in the top ten. The sequenced patients had an expansion of CD8+CD57+ cells seen by flow cytometry. No patient had been given any therapy when blood was sampled. The CDR3 totals 18 residues. The germline V and J ends were trimmed by 1 base and 1 base, with 19 bases remaining between them. Germline V CDR1 and CDR2: SGHTA, FQGTGA. This record comes from a study of CD8+CD57+ T cells in acquired aplastic anemia. Study in general: DNA recovered from sorted CD4+ and CD8+ cells had a mean of around 3.3 ug.

The receptor's source is a human donor with aplastic anemia. The genes are TRBV7-3 and TRBJ1-1; D is perhaps TRBD1 (6 bases). The sequencing sample was made of sorted CD4+, CD8+, or CD8+CD57+ T cells (not recorded which) from PBMCs. The CDR3 DNA reads TGTGCCAGCAGCTTAATCAGGGGACTGGGGACGAGGAACACTGAAGCTTTCTTT. Amino acids: CASSLIRGLGTRNTEAFF.